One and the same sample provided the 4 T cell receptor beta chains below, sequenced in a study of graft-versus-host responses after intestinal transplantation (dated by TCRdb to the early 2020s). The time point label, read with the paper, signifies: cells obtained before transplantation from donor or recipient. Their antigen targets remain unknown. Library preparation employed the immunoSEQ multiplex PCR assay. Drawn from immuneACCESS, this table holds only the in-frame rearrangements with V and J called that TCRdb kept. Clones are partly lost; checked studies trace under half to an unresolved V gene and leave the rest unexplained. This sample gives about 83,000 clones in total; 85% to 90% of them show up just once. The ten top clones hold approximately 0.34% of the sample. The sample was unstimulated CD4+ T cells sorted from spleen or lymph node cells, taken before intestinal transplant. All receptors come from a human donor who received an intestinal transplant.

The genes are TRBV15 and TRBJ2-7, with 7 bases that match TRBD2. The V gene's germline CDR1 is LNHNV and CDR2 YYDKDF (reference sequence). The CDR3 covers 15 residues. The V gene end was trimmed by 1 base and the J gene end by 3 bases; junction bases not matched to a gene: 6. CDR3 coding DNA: TGTGCCACCAGCAGAGGGGGGGGATCTGACTACGAGCAGTACTTC. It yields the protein CATSRGGGSDYEQYF.

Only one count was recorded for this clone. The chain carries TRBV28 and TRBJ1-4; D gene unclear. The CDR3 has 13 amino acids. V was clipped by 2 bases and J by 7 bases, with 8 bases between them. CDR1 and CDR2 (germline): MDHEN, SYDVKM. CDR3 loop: CASSLVIREKLFF. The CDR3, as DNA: TGTGCCAGCAGTTTAGTAATTCGTGAAAAACTGTTTTTT. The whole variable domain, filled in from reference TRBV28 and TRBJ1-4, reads DVKVTQSSRYLVKRTGEKVFLECVQDMDHENMFWYRQDPGLGLRLIYFSYDVKMKEKGDIPEGYSVSREKKERFSLILESASTNQTSMYLCASSLVIREKLFFGSGTQLSVL.

DNA of the CDR3: TGTGCCAGCAGTTTGGGCGCAGTTAATAATTCACCCCTCCACTTT. It yields the protein CASSLGAVNNSPLHF. This chain joins TRBV27 and TRBJ1-6; unclear D gene. Between the trimmed V and J ends, which lost 3 bases and 5 bases, there was a span of 11 bases. The CDR3 loop spans 15 amino acids. Germline CDR1 MNHEY, CDR2 SMNVEV (reference sequence).

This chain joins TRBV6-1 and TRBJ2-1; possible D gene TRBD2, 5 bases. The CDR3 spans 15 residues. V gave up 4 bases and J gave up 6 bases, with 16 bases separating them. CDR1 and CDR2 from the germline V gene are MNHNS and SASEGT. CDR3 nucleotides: TGTGCCAGCAGTGCGCCCCTCCGGGGTCCCAATGAGCAGTTCTTC. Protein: CASSAPLRGPNEQFF.